This passage covers 13 T cell receptor beta chains from one sample sequenced in a study of Ad26.COV2.S vaccination and SARS-CoV-2 variants. Treatment described: roughly 19 received Ad26.COV2.S at low or high dose, single or two shots; 5 received placebo; per-sample allocation not given. Day 63 following the first vaccine or placebo injection was when the samples were taken. Generated by immunoSEQ multiplex PCR, the TCRdb table keeps only in-frame clones and is missing some. This sample has fewer than 500,000 clones, with 90% found just once. The sample here was peripheral blood, taken in a trial of Ad26.COV2.S vaccine versus placebo. Receptor source: a person aged 18-65 years who received the Ad26.COV2.S COVID-19 vaccine or a placebo.

The rearrangement joins TRBV11-2 to TRBJ1-3; the D gene is possibly TRBD1 (5 bases). Germline V gene lookup returns CDR1 SGHAT and CDR2 FQNNGV. The V and J ends lost 0 bases and 0 bases respectively, with 12 bases between them. This CDR3 spans 17 amino acids. DNA for the CDR3: TGTGCCAGCAGCTTAGATACAGGAATTACCTCTGGAAACACCATATATTTT. This gives the protein CASSLDTGITSGNTIYF.

The chain carries TRBV2 and TRBJ1-1, with 8 positions matching TRBD1. There are 14 residues in the CDR3. Germline V gene sequence: CDR1 SNHLY, CDR2 FYNNEI. V lost 1 base to trimming and J lost 4 bases; unmatched junction nucleotides: 2. CDR3 DNA: TGTGCCAGCAGTGAAGGGCAGGGGGCCACTGAAGCTTTCTTT. Its protein product is CASSEGQGATEAFF. Full variable domain (outside the CDR3, taken from reference TRBV2 and TRBJ1-1): EPEVTQTPSHQVTQMGQEVILRCVPISNHLYFYWYRQILGQKVEFLVSFYNNEISEKSEIFDDQFSVERPDGSNFTLKIRSTKLEDSAMYFCASSEGQGATEAFFGQGTRLTVV.

V usage is TRBV7-8 and J usage is TRBJ2-7; D could derive from TRBD1 or TRBD2 (5 bases each). Germline lookup yields CDR1 SGHVS and CDR2 FQNEAQ. The CDR3 consists of 11 residues. Trimming cost V 11 bases and J 2 bases, with 10 bases left between them. In DNA form, the CDR3 reads TGTGCCGTGGGGCGGGCCTACGAGCAGTACTTC. It yields the protein CAVGRAYEQYF. The full variable domain, in which reference TRBV7-8 and TRBJ2-7 provide the parts outside the CDR3, is GAGVSQSPRYKVAKRGQDVALRCDPISGHVSLFWYQQALGQGPEFLTYFQNEAQLDKSGLPSDRFFAERPEGSVSTLKIQRTQQEDSAVYLCAVGRAYEQYFGPGTRLTVT.

A word on this clone: One base away lies a much larger clone, so this may be a sequencing read error. CDR3 sequence: CASSKGNTGELFF. The CDR3, as DNA: TGTGCCAGCAGTAAGGGAAACACCGGGGAGCTGTTTTTT. The chain combines TRBV9 with TRBJ2-2; D remains unclear. Germline V gene data show CDR1 as SGDLS and CDR2 as YYNGEE. The CDR3 is made up of 13 amino acids. V was shortened by 5 bases and J by 2 bases, with 7 bases between the two germline ends. Complete variable domain (other parts from reference TRBV9 and TRBJ2-2): DSGVTQTPKHLITATGQRVTLRCSPRSGDLSVYWYQQSLDQGLQFLIQYYNGEERAKGNILERFSAQQFPDLHSELNLSSLELGDSALYFCASSKGNTGELFFGEGSRLTVL.

The rearrangement links TRBV30 to TRBJ1-6; a weak D match, TRBD1 (5 bases). This CDR3 has 14 amino acids. V was shortened by 2 bases and J by 6 bases, with 11 bases between the two germline ends. Germline CDR1 GTSNPN, CDR2 SVGIG (reference sequence). The CDR3 DNA reads as TGTGCCTGGAGTACCCAGGGTGGTAATTCACCCCTCCACTTT. Translated: CAWSTQGGNSPLHF.

This clone has just one count. The V gene is TRBV5-4, the J gene TRBJ2-3; the match to TRBD2 covers 10 bases. This CDR3 comprises 17 residues. Germline lookup yields CDR1 SGHNT and CDR2 YYREEE (reference sequence). V shed 4 bases, J shed 5 bases, and the junction held 13 bases outside the gene matches. This chain's CDR3 is CASSPDGSGRVGDTQYF. In DNA form, the CDR3 reads TGTGCCAGCAGCCCGGATGGGAGCGGGAGGGTAGGAGATACGCAGTATTTT.

The J gene is TRBJ1-2, the V gene TRBV4-1; D uncertain. The CDR3 has 13 residues. The germline V gene has CDR1 MGHRA and CDR2 YSYEKL. V was clipped by 3 bases and J by 5 bases, with 10 bases between them. In nucleotides, the CDR3 is TGCGCCAGCAGCCATCGATGGGGATATGGCTACACCTTC. Protein product: CASSHRWGYGYTF.

The rearrangement uses TRBV5-1 and TRBJ2-7, with 8 bases matching TRBD2. The CDR3 extends over 15 amino acids. Germline V CDR1 and CDR2: SGHRS, YFSETQ. The V gene end was trimmed by 4 bases and the J gene end by 5 bases; junction bases not matched to a gene: 11. The CDR3 DNA follows: TGCGCCAGCAGCCCGCCGTTTAGCGGGACGGACGAGCAGTACTTC. Its translation is CASSPPFSGTDEQYF.

The CDR3 nucleotides are TGTGCCAGCAGCGCCACCGGGCTCGGGACTAGCGGGAGGACAGAGACCCAGTACTTC. Amino acids: CASSATGLGTSGRTETQYF. The chain is built from TRBV9 and TRBJ2-5, with TRBD2 matching 15 bases. The germline CDR1 and CDR2 sequences are SGDLS and YYNGEE. V was pared by 3 bases and J by 4 bases, with 13 bases of the junction left unmatched. The CDR3 length is 19 residues.

In nucleotides, the CDR3 is TGTGCCAGCAGCCAAGATCCCGCCGGGGTGCTTGCCTACGAGCAGTACTTC. It codes for CASSQDPAGVLAYEQYF. V gene TRBV3-1 (or the pseudogene TRBV3-2) combines with J gene TRBJ2-7; D possibly corresponds to TRBD2 (5 bases). CDR1 and CDR2 from the germline V gene are LGHDT and YNNKEL (reference sequence). V was shortened by 0 bases and J by 2 bases, with 17 bases between the two germline ends. This CDR3 is 17 amino acids long.

The chain uses TRBV9 and TRBJ2-5; the D gene could be TRBD1 or TRBD2 (7 bases each). CDR3 size: 16 residues. Germline CDR1 SGDLS, CDR2 YYNGEE. Between the trimmed V and J ends, which lost 3 bases and 1 base, there was a span of 16 bases. In DNA form, the CDR3 reads TGTGCCAGCAGCGGAAGGGCAGGGGGGGTCCAAGAGACCCAGTACTTC. Translating it yields CASSGRAGGVQETQYF.

The chain couples TRBV18 to TRBJ2-1, with TRBD2 matching over 7 bases. The CDR3 runs to 15 residues. CDR1 KGHSH and CDR2 LQKENI come from the germline V gene. The ends lost 3 bases at V and 4 bases at J; junction bases unmatched: 6. The chain's CDR3 is CASSPPGGGYNEQFF. Here the CDR3 DNA reads TGTGCCAGCTCACCTCCAGGCGGGGGTTACAATGAGCAGTTCTTC.

This clone has a handful of counts. The chain uses TRBV9 and TRBJ1-2; 8 bases are a match to TRBD1. J gave up 9 bases and V 4 bases, and 14 bases lay outside the gene matches. In germline, CDR1 is SGDLS, CDR2 YYNGEE. The CDR3 is 15 residues long. The CDR3 loop reads CASSSHGGQVISYTF. As DNA, the CDR3 is TGTGCCAGCAGCTCTCACGGGGGACAGGTAATCAGCTACACCTTC.